The 23 T cell receptor beta chains listed next were all sequenced from one sample in a study of cytomegalovirus exposure and HLA in healthy donors. PCR was performed using 60 Vbeta and 13 Jbeta primers. TCRdb's copy holds only in-frame clones and misses some; the assay was immunoSEQ multiplex PCR. The sample lists under 150,000 clones, 60% to 80% seen once, with 0.75% to 0.95% in the top ten. Sequencing was done on a sample of PBMCs. The receptor set was obtained from a woman aged 55-69 years in good health and CMV-seronegative.

This clone showed up just once. The rearrangement uses TRBV6-5 and TRBJ2-7; a possible D gene is TRBD1 (6 bases). Germline V gene sequence: CDR1 MNHEY, CDR2 SVGAGI. The CDR3 has 14 residues. The V end lost 6 bases, the J end lost 2 bases, and 14 bases lay between the germline ends. CDR3 DNA: TGTGCCAGCAGCCCACACGACAGGACCTACGAGCAGTACTTC. This encodes CASSPHDRTYEQYF.

This chain uses TRBV6-5 with TRBJ2-2; D is perhaps TRBD2 (5 bases). The germline V gene has CDR1 MNHEY and CDR2 SVGAGI. V lost 0 bases, J lost 4 bases, and 9 bases lay in between. The CDR3 length is 15 residues. CDR3 protein: CASSYSGRGTGELFF. The CDR3 DNA sequence: TGTGCCAGCAGTTACTCGGGCCGGGGCACCGGGGAGCTGTTTTTT.

The V call is TRBV25-1, the J call TRBJ1-4; perhaps TRBD1 as D (6 bases). Trimming shortened V by 2 bases and J by 3 bases, and 16 bases separated the two germline ends. From germline, CDR1 is MGHDK and CDR2 SYGVNS. CDR3 length: 17 residues. CDR3 in amino acids: CASSEGAGVLANEKLFF. CDR3 in DNA: TGTGCCAGCAGTGAAGGGGCAGGGGTCCTGGCTAATGAAAAACTGTTTTTT.

The genes are TRBV19 and TRBJ1-1, with D unclear. The V end lost 10 bases, the J end lost 1 base, and 10 bases lay between the germline ends. The CDR3 is 12 residues long. CDR1 LNHDA and CDR2 SQIVND come from the germline V gene (reference sequence). The CDR3 region is CATSPGNTEAFF. CDR3 in DNA: TGTGCCACCTCCCCGGGGAACACTGAAGCTTTCTTT.

The chain couples TRBV28 to TRBJ2-7; possibly TRBD2 for D (5 bases). Germline CDR1 reads MDHEN; CDR2 reads SYDVKM. The CDR3 contains 13 residues. The V gene lost 1 base and the J gene lost 3 bases, with 7 bases spanning the gap. DNA of the CDR3: TGTGCCAGCAGTTTATTTGGAGGCTACGAGCAGTACTTC. Amino acid sequence: CASSLFGGYEQYF.

The chain links TRBV11-2 to TRBJ1-5, with D unclear. The CDR3 totals 15 residues. The V end was cut by 1 base, the J end by 4 bases, with 11 bases between. Germline V gives CDR1 SGHAT, CDR2 FQNNGV. The DNA of the CDR3 is TGTGCCAGCAGCTTAGGTCCGGCGGGTAATCAGCCCCAGCATTTT. As protein: CASSLGPAGNQPQHF.

The chain employs TRBV28 and TRBJ2-1, with 8 bases matching TRBD1. Trimming at V came to 4 bases and at J to 7 bases, leaving 9 bases not matched to a gene. From germline, CDR1 is MDHEN and CDR2 SYDVKM. The CDR3 spans 15 residues. The CDR3 reads CASSSGQAGANEQFF. Here the CDR3 DNA reads TGTGCCAGCAGTTCGGGACAGGCTGGGGCGAATGAGCAGTTCTTC.

CDR3 loop: CASTRQGNYGYTF. For the CDR3, the DNA is TGTGCCAGTACCCGACAGGGGAACTATGGCTACACCTTC. The chain has TRBV19 and TRBJ1-2; TRBD1 matches at 8 bases. The CDR3 consists of 13 residues. The ends lost 7 bases at V and 2 bases at J; junction bases unmatched: 3. Looked up from germline, CDR1 is LNHDA and CDR2 is SQIVND (reference sequence).

The chain combines TRBV2 with TRBJ2-4; TRBD2 aligns across 8 bases. After removal of 7 bases from V and 6 bases from J, the junction contained 11 bases not matched to a gene. This CDR3 region has 15 residues. Germline V gene data show CDR1 as SNHLY and CDR2 as FYNNEI. DNA of the CDR3: TGTGCCAGCAATGCTCCGGGGACTAGTCGAAACATTCAGTACTTC. Encoded protein: CASNAPGTSRNIQYF.

The chain recombines TRBV4-1 with TRBJ2-2; no firm D call. In germline, CDR1 is MGHRA, CDR2 YSYEKL. CDR3 size: 12 residues. V shed 6 bases and J shed 6 bases, with 8 bases lying between them. CDR3 sequence (DNA): TGCGCCAGCAGGGCAGGTGCCGGGGAGCTGTTTTTT. Protein: CASRAGAGELFF.

The J gene is TRBJ2-7, the V gene TRBV10-3; D is perhaps TRBD1 (5 bases). Germline CDR1 is ENHRY and CDR2 is SYGVKD. Trimming stripped 2 bases from V and 3 bases from J, with 11 bases between. The CDR3 is 14 residues long. The CDR3 bases are TGTGCCATCAGTGAGCAGGGTGAATACTACGAGCAGTACTTC. This encodes CAISEQGEYYEQYF.

The J gene is TRBJ2-7, the V gene TRBV7-8; 11 positions agree with TRBD2. The CDR3 covers 15 residues. Germline CDR1 reads SGHVS; CDR2 reads FQNEAQ. The V and J ends lost 3 bases and 2 bases, in that order; junction bases with no gene match: 3. As DNA, the CDR3 is TGTGCCAGCAGCTTTAGCGGGAGGGGGCCCTACGAGCAGTACTTC. Its translation: CASSFSGRGPYEQYF.

This clone was detected only a few times. The genes are TRBV19 and TRBJ2-1; 9 bases agree with TRBD1. In germline, CDR1 is LNHDA, CDR2 SQIVND (reference sequence). Trimming removed 6 bases from V and 7 bases from J; junction bases left unmatched: 7. CDR3 length equals 14 residues. The CDR3 DNA reads TGTGCCAGTAGGAGACAGGGGGTAGGGAATGAGCAGTTCTTC. Amino acids: CASRRQGVGNEQFF. Together with reference TRBV19 and TRBJ2-1, the CDR3 gives the full variable domain: DGGITQSPKYLFRKEGQNVTLSCEQNLNHDAMYWYRQDPGQGLRLIYYSQIVNDFQKGDIAEGYSVSREKKESFPLTVTSAQKNPTAFYLCASRRQGVGNEQFFGPGTRLTVL.

The CDR3 region has the DNA TGTGCCAGCAGCATCGCCTTGGTCGGACATCCTAGGGCGGACACTGAAGCTTTCTTT. Translation gives CASSIALVGHPRADTEAFF. The gene calls are TRBV28 and TRBJ1-1; tentatively, D is TRBD1 (5 bases). V was pared by 6 bases and J by 3 bases, with 29 bases between. The CDR3 covers 19 residues. The V gene's germline CDR1 is MDHEN and CDR2 SYDVKM.

The chain uses TRBV28 and TRBJ2-7; a possible D gene is TRBD2 (6 bases). Germline V CDR1 and CDR2: MDHEN, SYDVKM. The CDR3 consists of 15 residues. V lost 3 bases and J lost 0, with 12 bases in between. Here the CDR3 reads CASSLGGPTSYEQYF. The CDR3, as DNA: TGTGCCAGCAGTTTGGGGGGTCCTACCTCCTACGAGCAGTACTTC. The whole variable domain, filled in from reference TRBV28 and TRBJ2-7, reads DVKVTQSSRYLVKRTGEKVFLECVQDMDHENMFWYRQDPGLGLRLIYFSYDVKMKEKGDIPEGYSVSREKKERFSLILESASTNQTSMYLCASSLGGPTSYEQYFGPGTRLTVT.

The chain recombines TRBV28 with TRBJ2-3; maybe TRBD1 (6 bases). The CDR3 totals 12 residues. V was cut by 6 bases and J by 4 bases, with 8 bases left in between. Germline CDR1 MDHEN, CDR2 SYDVKM. CDR3 bases: TGTGCCAGCAGACAGGGTCCAGATACGCAGTATTTT. Its protein product is CASRQGPDTQYF.

Here the CDR3 reads CASSLTGGEETQYF. CDR3 DNA sequence: TGCGCCAGCAGCTTGACAGGTGGCGAGGAGACCCAGTACTTC. The chain has TRBV5-1 and TRBJ2-5, with D perhaps TRBD1 (5 bases). V lost 1 base to trimming and J lost 5 bases, with 12 bases between them. This CDR3 has 14 amino acids. The germline CDR1 and CDR2 sequences are SGHRS and YFSETQ.

The rearrangement joins TRBV19 to TRBJ2-3; tentatively, D is TRBD1 (6 bases). This CDR3 region has 12 residues. V lost 6 bases, J lost 6 bases, and 10 bases lay in between. The germline V gene has CDR1 LNHDA and CDR2 SQIVND (reference sequence). CDR3 sequence reads: CASRHRADTQYF. The CDR3 coding sequence is TGTGCCAGTAGACACAGGGCGGATACGCAGTATTTT.

The rearrangement joins TRBV18 to TRBJ1-1, with 11 positions matching TRBD1. The trim removed 6 bases at V and 5 bases at J, leaving 2 bases unmatched. CDR1 and CDR2 (germline): KGHSH, LQKENI. The CDR3 contains 13 residues. The CDR3: CASSRDRGTEAFF. CDR3 nucleotides: TGTGCCAGCTCCCGGGACAGGGGGACTGAAGCTTTCTTT.

This chain joins TRBV7-9 and TRBJ1-6, with D possibly being TRBD1 (5 bases). V lost 1 base and J lost 4, with 11 bases in between. Germline V gives CDR1 SEHNR, CDR2 FQNEAQ (reference sequence). The CDR3 sequence is 16 residues long. The CDR3 protein is CASSLGQGGYNSPLHF. Here the CDR3 DNA reads TGTGCCAGCAGCTTAGGCCAGGGAGGGTATAATTCACCCCTCCACTTT.

CDR3 DNA: TGCGCCAGCAGCTTGGGACAGGTCTATGGCTACACCTTC. This encodes CASSLGQVYGYTF. V usage is TRBV5-1 and J usage is TRBJ1-2; D possibly corresponds to TRBD1 (6 bases). Trimming left V 0 bases short and J 4 bases short, with 7 bases between. Germline V gene sequence: CDR1 SGHRS, CDR2 YFSETQ. The CDR3 is 13 amino acids.

This chain joins TRBV19 and TRBJ2-3, with 7 nucleotides matching TRBD2. The CDR3 has 14 amino acids. With V trimmed by 5 bases and J by 4 bases, 6 bases remained unmatched. The V gene's germline CDR1 is LNHDA and CDR2 SQIVND (reference sequence). CDR3 in amino acids: CASSSGLLSDTQYF. The CDR3 coding sequence is TGTGCCAGTAGTTCGGGACTACTTTCAGATACGCAGTATTTT.

The chain uses TRBV18 and TRBJ2-3; TRBD1 matches 7 bases. Trimming at V came to 2 bases and at J to 2 bases, leaving 4 bases not matched to a gene. The germline V gene encodes CDR1 KGHSH and CDR2 LQKENI. This CDR3 spans 15 amino acids. As DNA, the CDR3 is TGTGCCAGCTCACCAAACAGGGGCAACACAGATACGCAGTATTTT. Translation: CASSPNRGNTDTQYF.